The present TCR beta chain was sequenced within a study of T cells in Graves' hyperthyroidism and ophthalmopathy. Each patient was aged 18 to 65 and had newly diagnosed hyperthyroidism of under 2 months' duration. An approximately 10 ml volume of fresh peripheral blood provided the PBMCs. Amplification targeted TCR beta CDR3 regions from RNA transcripts. HTBI primers were the set used in a first-round RT-PCR of the TCR CDR3. Using its own MiXCR run on the multiplex PCR reads, TCRdb lists one record per CDR3 protein. The sample holds 550,000 to 650,000 distinct CDR3 sequences, around 13% seen once. This clonotype has a count of ten or more. Sequencing input: blood. The clonotype originates from a woman aged 25 to 45 with Graves' hyperthyroidism that later progressed to Graves' ophthalmopathy.

DNA of the CDR3: TGTGCCAGCAGTTACACGGACTACAATGAGCAGTTCTTC. Protein: CASSYTDYNEQFF. V usage is TRBV6-5 and J usage is TRBJ2-1; D gene ambiguous. The germline V and J ends were trimmed by 2 bases and 3 bases, with 5 bases remaining between them. This CDR3 spans 13 amino acids. Per the germline V gene, CDR1 is MNHEY and CDR2 is SVGAGI.